What follows is one T cell receptor beta chain and its context. Its specificity is unknown. CDR1 is SEHNR and CDR2 is FQNEAQ in the germline V gene (reference sequence). The CDR3 spans 15 residues. V lost 2 bases, J lost 0 bases, and 4 bases stayed unmatched. This entry comes from a study of human T cells and chemical hapten exposure. Study-wide results and limits: Following DPC sensitization, TCRs present above 1 in 1000 frequency showed no change. Positive correlation was observed between PT1 expanded TCR counts and patch test score. Expanded TCRs were compared with controls, and the expanded TCRs formed significantly more large CDR3 similarity clusters.

Time point indicated: pre-sensitization, week 0. Described treatment: therapeutic diphenylcyclopropenone sensitization with weekly scalp DPC. TCRdb reprocessed the RACE reads with MiXCR, giving one entry per CDR3 protein. Of 200,000 to 300,000 distinct CDR3 sequences listed, roughly 8.9% are singletons. The sample in question was whole blood, obtained in connection with sensitization to the hapten diphenylcyclopropenone (DPC). This TCR came from a woman aged 40 to 50 with alopecia areata. Some clones in this sample may be carry-over from other donors' samples. This rearrangement joins TRBV7-9 to TRBJ2-7; 7 bases are a match to TRBD1. The DNA for the CDR3 is TGTGCCAGCAGCTTATACGAGGGGGCCTCCTACGAGCAGTACTTC. Translation: CASSLYEGASYEQYF.